One sample yielded the 13 T cell receptor beta chains listed below, sequenced in a study of cytomegalovirus exposure and HLA in healthy donors. It was with 60 Vbeta and 13 Jbeta primers that the PCR ran. Libraries were prepared by immunoSEQ multiplex PCR; TCRdb keeps only in-frame clonotypes and omits some of them. The data contain around 80,000 clones, around 70% of them singletons. The specimen was PBMCs. The receptors were sampled from a man aged 35 to 55 in good health and CMV-seropositive.

The CDR3 region has the DNA TGTGCCAGCAGCCATAGGCAGGGGACGTTCAATGAGCAGTTCTTC. Translating gives CASSHRQGTFNEQFF. The rearrangement joins TRBV14 to TRBJ2-1; D possibly corresponds to TRBD1 (6 bases). CDR1 and CDR2 (germline): SGHDN, FVKESK. The length of the CDR3 is 15 residues. The V end lost 3 bases, the J end lost 6 bases, and 15 bases lay between the germline ends.

The chain uses TRBV4-1 and TRBJ2-1; maybe TRBD2 (7 bases). The length of the CDR3 is 16 residues. CDR1 is MGHRA and CDR2 is YSYEKL in the germline V gene. Trimming stripped 0 bases from V and 4 bases from J, with 13 bases between. The CDR3 DNA reads TGCGCCAGCAGCCAAGAGGGCGGGGGCCTTTACAATGAGCAGTTCTTC. Translated: CASSQEGGGLYNEQFF.

The V call is TRBV5-8, the J call TRBJ1-2; the match to TRBD1 covers 10 bases. CDR3 length equals 15 residues. J gave up 5 bases and V 0 bases, and 4 bases lay outside the gene matches. Germline V gene lookup returns CDR1 SGHTS and CDR2 YDEGEE. CDR3 protein: CASSLVSDRGYGYTF. The CDR3 DNA is TGTGCCAGCAGCTTGGTCTCGGACAGGGGGTATGGCTACACCTTC.

This clone appeared once. The rearrangement joins TRBV27 to TRBJ2-7, with 8 bases lining up with TRBD1. V shed 2 bases and J 4 bases; nucleotides not matched to a gene: 7. CDR1 MNHEY and CDR2 SMNVEV come from the germline V gene (reference sequence). The CDR3 contains 15 residues. This chain's CDR3 is CASSLVGQGIYEQYF. The CDR3 DNA reads TGTGCCAGCAGTTTAGTAGGACAGGGTATTTACGAGCAGTACTTC.

The rearrangement joins TRBV18 to TRBJ2-4, with TRBD2 identical over 8 bases. Trimming took 1 base from V and 6 from J; bases not matched to a gene: 5. This CDR3 comprises 15 residues. The germline CDR1 and CDR2 sequences are KGHSH and LQKENI. CDR3 residues: CASSPQGTSTNIQYF. CDR3 bases: TGTGCCAGCTCACCACAAGGGACTAGTACAAACATTCAGTACTTC.

The chain carries TRBV5-5 and TRBJ1-5; no definite D call. The CDR3 runs to 17 residues. In germline, CDR1 is SGHKS, CDR2 YYEKEE (reference sequence). Trimming left V 0 bases short and J 0 bases short, with 13 bases between. The CDR3 sequence is CASSLEPPRYSNQPQHF. In DNA, the CDR3 is TGTGCCAGCAGCTTGGAGCCCCCCCGTTATAGCAATCAGCCCCAGCATTTT.

The V call is TRBV30, the J call TRBJ2-7; D remains unclear. This CDR3 has 13 amino acids. The V and J ends lost 0 bases and 0 bases respectively, with 6 bases between them. Germline V gene data show CDR1 as GTSNPN and CDR2 as SVGIG (reference sequence). The CDR3, as DNA: TGTGCCTGGAGTGTGGCTAGCTCCTACGAGCAGTACTTC. It specifies CAWSVASSYEQYF.

The V gene is TRBV5-8, the J gene TRBJ1-4; TRBD1 aligns across 7 bases. Germline assignment: CDR1 SGHTS and CDR2 YDEGEE. CDR3 size: 14 residues. V was pared by 8 bases and J by 0 bases, with 4 bases of the junction left unmatched. DNA for the CDR3: TGTGCCAGGGGACAGCGAACAACTAATGAAAAACTGTTTTTT. Protein: CARGQRTTNEKLFF.

The chain employs TRBV28 and TRBJ1-5; weak D call: TRBD1 (5 bases). Germline V gene sequence: CDR1 MDHEN, CDR2 SYDVKM. V was clipped by 5 bases and J by 3 bases, with 11 bases between them. This CDR3 has 14 residues. This CDR3 reads CASSAGGTNQPQHF. CDR3 sequence (DNA): TGTGCCAGCAGTGCCGGGGGGACCAATCAGCCCCAGCATTTT.

This clone was found a few times. The chain joins TRBV29-1 to TRBJ2-7, with 13 bases fitting TRBD2. Germline trimming cut 1 base from V and 3 bases from J; bases unmatched to any gene: 3. CDR3 length equals 15 residues. CDR1 and CDR2 from the germline V gene are SQVTM and ANQGSEA. The CDR3 region is CSVEGTSGSNYEQYF. The CDR3 nucleotides read TGCAGCGTTGAAGGGACTAGCGGGAGTAACTACGAGCAGTACTTC.

The V gene is TRBV2, the J gene TRBJ1-4, with TRBD1 matching 9 bases. Germline values: CDR1 SNHLY, CDR2 FYNNEI. V dropped 6 bases and J dropped 6; count of bases not matched to a gene: 5. This CDR3 has 14 amino acids. The CDR3 DNA is TGTGCCAGCAGAGAGGACAGGGGCCATGAAAAACTGTTTTTT. This codes for CASREDRGHEKLFF.

The V and J genes are TRBV19 and TRBJ1-2, with D hard to call. Germline CDR1 reads LNHDA; CDR2 reads SQIVND (reference sequence). The CDR3 has 10 amino acids. V shed 9 bases and J shed 4 bases, with 6 bases lying between them. The CDR3 DNA follows: TGTGCCAGCGAGGGCTATGGCTACACCTTC. This codes for CASEGYGYTF.

The rearrangement uses TRBV11-2 and TRBJ2-1, with 13 bases aligning to TRBD2. The CDR3 is 15 residues long. With 5 bases clipped from V and 10 bases from J, the junction kept 8 bases outside the gene matches. Germline V lookup: CDR1 SGHAT, CDR2 FQNNGV. CDR3: CASSRTSGRAGEQFF. The CDR3 DNA sequence: TGTGCCAGCAGCCGAACTAGCGGGAGGGCCGGGGAGCAGTTCTTC.